These T cell receptor beta chains were read from a single sample in a study of shared clonotypes between healthy human individuals. TCRdb's table, derived via immunoSEQ multiplex PCR, lists solely in-frame clones and lacks some. The table shows millions of clones, with about 92% occurring only once. The source material was naive CD8+ T cells from PBMCs. These receptor sequences come from a man younger than 35 in good health. Some clones in this sample may be carry-over from other donors' samples. Each CDR3 is given with its conserved first and last residue. Fields, in order: D gene, clone size, J gene, V gene, CDR3 DNA, CDR3 protein. A D gene is named only where the DNA matches it firmly. Rows may omit the clone size; those that give it use once, few, many or a size class.

- | - | TRBJ2-3 | TRBV5-6 | TGTGCCAGCAGCTTGGGCGACGGCCAGGGTTGGGAATCGCAGTATTTT | CASSLGDGQGWESQYF
TRBD2 | once | TRBJ2-5 | TRBV10-2 | TGCGCCAGCAGTGAGTGGGCTAGCGGGAGTATGGAGACCCAGTACTTC | CASSEWASGSMETQYF
TRBD1 | - | TRBJ1-5 | TRBV4-1 | TGCGCCAGCAGCCAAGGGGGTGCCAGGGGGGGATACAATCAGCCCCAGCATTTT | CASSQGGARGGYNQPQHF
TRBD1 | - | TRBJ2-7 | TRBV7-6 | TGTGCCAGCAGCTGGGACAGGGGCGAGAGCTCCTACGAGCAGTACTTC | CASSWDRGESSYEQYF
- | - | TRBJ2-2 | TRBV5-1 | TGCGCCAGCAGCTTGGACTCGTACACCGGGGAGCTGTTTTTT | CASSLDSYTGELFF
- | - | TRBJ1-2 | TRBV9 | TGTGCCAGCACCCTCGGTTCGTCTAACTATGGCTACACCTTC | CASTLGSSNYGYTF
- | - | TRBJ2-1 | TRBV6-5 | TGTGCCAGCAGCCCCGGCGGGGCCCACAATGAGCAGTTCTTC | CASSPGGAHNEQFF
- | - | TRBJ1-3 | TRBV6-6 | TGTGCCAGCAGTCTAGATACTCCTGGAAACACCATATATTTT | CASSLDTPGNTIYF
- | - | TRBJ2-1 | TRBV27 | TGTGCCAGCAGTCACAGGATGAACAATGAGCAGTTCTTC | CASSHRMNNEQFF
- | - | TRBJ2-7 | TRBV6-1 | TGTGCCAGCAGTGAATTGCACCGCGAGCAGTACTTC | CASSELHREQYF
- | - | TRBJ2-7 | TRBV27 | TGTGCCAGTTTGAGGCCACGGACCTCCTACGAGCAGTACTTC | CASLRPRTSYEQYF
- | - | TRBJ2-7 | TRBV29-1 | TGCAGCGTTGAGGGGAGGGGGCGAGCCGAGCAGTACTTC | CSVEGRGRAEQYF
TRBD1 | - | TRBJ1-1 | TRBV19 | TGTGCCAGTAGTTTTCGGACAGGGCTTGAAGCTTTCTTT | CASSFRTGLEAFF
TRBD2 | - | TRBJ2-7 | TRBV6-1 | TGTGCCAGCAGCCGGAGACTAGCGGGGGGCCTCATCGTGTGCTTC | CASSRRLAGGLIVCF
TRBD2 | - | TRBJ2-3 | TRBV6-1 | TGTGCCAGCAGTGAATGGCTAGCGGGAGTAAAAGATACGCAGTATTTT | CASSEWLAGVKDTQYF
TRBD1 | - | TRBJ2-7 | TRBV5-6 | TGTGCCAGCAGCGGCCGGGACAGGGAAGGCGAGCAGTACTTC | CASSGRDREGEQYF
- | - | TRBJ2-7 | TRBV4-2 | TGTGCCAGCAGCCAAGGAACTTCCTCGGCCTACTCCTACGAGCAGTACTTC | CASSQGTSSAYSYEQYF
- | - | TRBJ2-3 | TRBV28 | TGTGCCAGCAGTTTAGGGCTTCTAGCGAGCACAGATACGCAGTATTTT | CASSLGLLASTDTQYF
- | - | TRBJ2-5 | TRBV4-1 | TGCGCCAGCAGCCACAGACACCCGACCCAAGAGACCCAGTACTTC | CASSHRHPTQETQYF
- | - | TRBJ1-1 | TRBV6-1 | TGTGCCAGCAGTGCCCCCCTTGACACTGAAGCTTTCTTT | CASSAPLDTEAFF
- | - | TRBJ2-2 | TRBV19 | TGTGCCAGTAGTATACTTACAAACACCGGGGAGCTGTTTTTT | CASSILTNTGELFF
- | - | TRBJ2-1 | TRBV9 | TGTGCCAGCAGCGTAGTGGGGGTTAGGAATGAGCAGTTCTTC | CASSVVGVRNEQFF
- | - | TRBJ2-1 | TRBV19 | TGTGCCAGTAGTTGGAGAGGCAGTATGAATGAGCAGTTCTTC | CASSWRGSMNEQFF
- | - | TRBJ2-7 | TRBV11-1 | TGTGCCAGCAGCTTAGTTGCAGGGAGCGAGCAGTACTTC | CASSLVAGSEQYF
- | - | TRBJ2-7 | TRBV2 | TGTGCCAGCAGGCCGGGACTTTTTGCCTACGAGCAGTACTTC | CASRPGLFAYEQYF
- | - | TRBJ2-3 | TRBV6-5 | TGTGCCAGCAGTTACGTCGGGAGCACAGATACGCAGTATTTT | CASSYVGSTDTQYF
- | few | TRBJ1-2 | TRBV7-9 | TGTGCCAGCAGCGGCCGCGGGTCGCACTATGGCTACACCTTC | CASSGRGSHYGYTF
TRBD2 | - | TRBJ2-7 | TRBV6-5 | TGTGCCAGCAGTGAATCTAGCGGCTCCTACGAGCAGTACTTC | CASSESSGSYEQYF
- | few | TRBJ1-1 | TRBV6-1 | TGTGCCAGCAGTGAATGGGGTCAGTCTTTATCACTCGCTTTCTTT | CASSEWGQSLSLAFF
- | - | TRBJ2-7 | TRBV4-1 | TGCGCCAGCAGCGCCCATCCCACAGGCTCCTACGAGCAGTACTTC | CASSAHPTGSYEQYF
- | - | TRBJ2-7 | TRBV27 | TGTGCCACCCAGGCTCTAGGCTCCTACGAGCAGTACTTC | CATQALGSYEQYF
- | - | TRBJ2-7 | TRBV5-6 | TGTGCCAGCAGCTTGGTCAGGGGAAGAGGCCACGAGCAGTACTTC | CASSLVRGRGHEQYF
- | once | TRBJ2-7 | TRBV7-9 | TGTGCCAGCAGCCCCCCCCTCTCTTACGAGCAGTACTTC | CASSPPLSYEQYF
TRBD1 | - | TRBJ2-1 | TRBV7-9 | TGTGCCAGCAGCCCTTCAGGGGGAAGCTCCTACAATGAGCAGTTCTTC | CASSPSGGSSYNEQFF
- | - | TRBJ1-4 | TRBV23-1 | TGCGCCAGCAGTCAATCGACTGGGGATGAAGAAAAACTGTTTTTT | CASSQSTGDEEKLFF
TRBD2 | - | TRBJ2-1 | TRBV6-6 | TGTGCCAGCAGCCGGGGGGGGGCCCTGGGTTACAATGAGCAGTTCTTC | CASSRGGALGYNEQFF
TRBD2 | - | TRBJ2-1 | TRBV29-1 | TGCAGCTCCTCTAGCGGGACGGGTGAGCAGTTCTTC | CSSSSGTGEQFF
- | - | TRBJ2-5 | TRBV15 | TGTGCCACCAGCAGCGCCGGTGGAGAGACCCAGTACTTC | CATSSAGGETQYF
- | - | TRBJ1-5 | TRBV6-5 | TGTGCCAGCAGTTACTCGAGGCACAGCAATCAGCCCCAGCATTTT | CASSYSRHSNQPQHF
- | - | TRBJ2-7 | TRBV6-5 | TGTGCCAGCAGTGCCCGGGACCGTCGACCCTACGAGCAGTACTTC | CASSARDRRPYEQYF
- | - | TRBJ2-7 | TRBV29-1 | TGCAGCGTGCCCCGCGGACGCGAGCAGTACTTC | CSVPRGREQYF
- | - | TRBJ1-1 | TRBV9 | TGTGCCAGCAGCGGGTCTGGCGGGACGCCGTACACTGAAGCTTTCTTT | CASSGSGGTPYTEAFF
- | - | TRBJ2-1 | TRBV19 | TGTGCCAGTAGTATAGATTGGGGGGACCCCTACAATGAGCAGTTCTTC | CASSIDWGDPYNEQFF
- | - | TRBJ2-7 | TRBV7-2 | TGTGCCAGCAGCCAGGGGGGGGACGGGAAGCAGTACTTC | CASSQGGDGKQYF
- | few | TRBJ1-5 | TRBV27 | TGTGCCAGCGGGTGGCCCCAGCATTTT | CASGWPQHF
- | - | TRBJ2-7 | TRBV15 | TGTGCCACCAGCACGGACTCCTACGAGCAGTACTTC | CATSTDSYEQYF
- | - | TRBJ1-5 | TRBV28 | TGTGCCAGCAGTTCCACAGGGTATAGCAATCAGCCCCAGCATTTT | CASSSTGYSNQPQHF
- | - | TRBJ2-1 | TRBV13 | TGTGCCAGCAGCTGGAGGGCGGCCACCCCCTACAATGAGCAGTTCTTC | CASSWRAATPYNEQFF
- | - | TRBJ1-5 | TRBV4-1 | TGCGCCAGCAGCCAAGGAATGCGTTTGCCCCAGCATTTT | CASSQGMRLPQHF
- | - | TRBJ1-2 | TRBV28 | TGTGCCAGCAGTTTAGGGCTGGGTCCCTATGGCTACACCTTC | CASSLGLGPYGYTF
- | - | TRBJ2-7 | TRBV7-9 | TGTGCCAGCAGCCTTGACGCGGTAAACGAGCAGTACTTC | CASSLDAVNEQYF
- | - | TRBJ1-4 | TRBV6-6 | TGTGCCAGCACCCAAGCCCGGGAGGACGGTGAAAAACTGTTTTTT | CASTQAREDGEKLFF
- | - | TRBJ1-1 | TRBV5-1 | TGCGCCAGTGCCTCCTCCGGGATAAACATGAACACTGAAGCTTTCTTT | CASASSGINMNTEAFF